Listed here are 7 T cell receptor beta chains from one sample, sequenced in a study of T cell responses to AZD1222 COVID-19 vaccine. Profiled with immunoSEQ multiplex PCR; TCRdb holds only in-frame clones, not every one. Of about 140,000 clones in the sample, more than 75% were seen once. The material sequenced was peripheral blood, taken 28 days after the second AZD1222 dose. The receptors originated from an adult who received the AZD1222 COVID-19 vaccine.

The chain links TRBV6-5 to TRBJ1-2; tentatively, D is TRBD1 (5 bases). The V end was cut by 9 bases, the J end by 8 bases, with 16 bases between. This CDR3 region has 12 residues. From germline, CDR1 is MNHEY and CDR2 SVGAGI. CDR3 residues: CASNQGLRGYTF. CDR3 DNA sequence: TGTGCCAGTAACCAGGGCCTCCGAGGCTACACCTTC.

The count of this clone is one. The chain combines TRBV19 with TRBJ1-6; D is unresolved. Trimming cost V 7 bases and J 8 bases, with 12 bases left between them. Germline V gene lookup returns CDR1 LNHDA and CDR2 SQIVND (reference sequence). CDR3 length: 13 residues. CDR3 nucleotides: TGTGCCAGTAAGAGGGATCGAGATTCACCCCTCCACTTT. Its protein product is CASKRDRDSPLHF.

The gene calls are TRBV19 and TRBJ1-2; maybe TRBD1 (6 bases). Germline V CDR1 and CDR2: LNHDA, SQIVND (reference sequence). The CDR3 loop spans 14 amino acids. The germline V and J ends were trimmed by 7 bases and 4 bases, with 16 bases remaining between them. Here the CDR3 DNA reads TGTGCCAGTACCTGGGGGGCGAGCGGCTATGGCTACACCTTC. The encoded protein is CASTWGASGYGYTF.

The chain recombines TRBV27 with TRBJ2-3; D assignment may be TRBD1 or TRBD2 (5 bases each). The CDR3 sequence is 13 residues long. Germline V gives CDR1 MNHEY, CDR2 SMNVEV (reference sequence). Trimming took off 4 bases at V and 4 bases at J, with 9 bases between the two ends. The CDR3 DNA sequence: TGTGCCAGCAGTTGGAGAGGGGCAGATACGCAGTATTTT. It translates to CASSWRGADTQYF.

In its sample, this clone was seen a few times. This chain uses TRBV14 with TRBJ1-3; maybe TRBD1 (5 bases). Germline loops: CDR1 SGHDN, CDR2 FVKESK. The CDR3 runs 11 residues. Trimming left V 5 bases short and J 9 bases short, with 8 bases between. This CDR3 is CASSGGATIYF. The DNA for the CDR3 is TGTGCCAGCAGCGGCGGGGCCACCATATATTTT.

The rearrangement links TRBV19 to TRBJ1-6; D remains ambiguous. V was pared by 2 bases and J by 9 bases, with 14 bases between. This CDR3 is built from 15 residues. In germline, CDR1 is LNHDA, CDR2 SQIVND (reference sequence). The CDR3, as DNA: TGTGCCAGTAGTATATTCGGACCGAGTGGTTCACCCCTCCACTTT. It yields the protein CASSIFGPSGSPLHF.

The chain couples TRBV7-8 to TRBJ2-2; D is ambiguous. This CDR3 contains 12 residues. V lost 5 bases to trimming and J lost 7 bases, with 8 bases between them. Germline V gene lookup returns CDR1 SGHVS and CDR2 FQNEAQ. CDR3 nucleotides: TGTGCCAGCAGCCCCAACGACGGGGAGCTGTTTTTT. This gives the protein CASSPNDGELFF.